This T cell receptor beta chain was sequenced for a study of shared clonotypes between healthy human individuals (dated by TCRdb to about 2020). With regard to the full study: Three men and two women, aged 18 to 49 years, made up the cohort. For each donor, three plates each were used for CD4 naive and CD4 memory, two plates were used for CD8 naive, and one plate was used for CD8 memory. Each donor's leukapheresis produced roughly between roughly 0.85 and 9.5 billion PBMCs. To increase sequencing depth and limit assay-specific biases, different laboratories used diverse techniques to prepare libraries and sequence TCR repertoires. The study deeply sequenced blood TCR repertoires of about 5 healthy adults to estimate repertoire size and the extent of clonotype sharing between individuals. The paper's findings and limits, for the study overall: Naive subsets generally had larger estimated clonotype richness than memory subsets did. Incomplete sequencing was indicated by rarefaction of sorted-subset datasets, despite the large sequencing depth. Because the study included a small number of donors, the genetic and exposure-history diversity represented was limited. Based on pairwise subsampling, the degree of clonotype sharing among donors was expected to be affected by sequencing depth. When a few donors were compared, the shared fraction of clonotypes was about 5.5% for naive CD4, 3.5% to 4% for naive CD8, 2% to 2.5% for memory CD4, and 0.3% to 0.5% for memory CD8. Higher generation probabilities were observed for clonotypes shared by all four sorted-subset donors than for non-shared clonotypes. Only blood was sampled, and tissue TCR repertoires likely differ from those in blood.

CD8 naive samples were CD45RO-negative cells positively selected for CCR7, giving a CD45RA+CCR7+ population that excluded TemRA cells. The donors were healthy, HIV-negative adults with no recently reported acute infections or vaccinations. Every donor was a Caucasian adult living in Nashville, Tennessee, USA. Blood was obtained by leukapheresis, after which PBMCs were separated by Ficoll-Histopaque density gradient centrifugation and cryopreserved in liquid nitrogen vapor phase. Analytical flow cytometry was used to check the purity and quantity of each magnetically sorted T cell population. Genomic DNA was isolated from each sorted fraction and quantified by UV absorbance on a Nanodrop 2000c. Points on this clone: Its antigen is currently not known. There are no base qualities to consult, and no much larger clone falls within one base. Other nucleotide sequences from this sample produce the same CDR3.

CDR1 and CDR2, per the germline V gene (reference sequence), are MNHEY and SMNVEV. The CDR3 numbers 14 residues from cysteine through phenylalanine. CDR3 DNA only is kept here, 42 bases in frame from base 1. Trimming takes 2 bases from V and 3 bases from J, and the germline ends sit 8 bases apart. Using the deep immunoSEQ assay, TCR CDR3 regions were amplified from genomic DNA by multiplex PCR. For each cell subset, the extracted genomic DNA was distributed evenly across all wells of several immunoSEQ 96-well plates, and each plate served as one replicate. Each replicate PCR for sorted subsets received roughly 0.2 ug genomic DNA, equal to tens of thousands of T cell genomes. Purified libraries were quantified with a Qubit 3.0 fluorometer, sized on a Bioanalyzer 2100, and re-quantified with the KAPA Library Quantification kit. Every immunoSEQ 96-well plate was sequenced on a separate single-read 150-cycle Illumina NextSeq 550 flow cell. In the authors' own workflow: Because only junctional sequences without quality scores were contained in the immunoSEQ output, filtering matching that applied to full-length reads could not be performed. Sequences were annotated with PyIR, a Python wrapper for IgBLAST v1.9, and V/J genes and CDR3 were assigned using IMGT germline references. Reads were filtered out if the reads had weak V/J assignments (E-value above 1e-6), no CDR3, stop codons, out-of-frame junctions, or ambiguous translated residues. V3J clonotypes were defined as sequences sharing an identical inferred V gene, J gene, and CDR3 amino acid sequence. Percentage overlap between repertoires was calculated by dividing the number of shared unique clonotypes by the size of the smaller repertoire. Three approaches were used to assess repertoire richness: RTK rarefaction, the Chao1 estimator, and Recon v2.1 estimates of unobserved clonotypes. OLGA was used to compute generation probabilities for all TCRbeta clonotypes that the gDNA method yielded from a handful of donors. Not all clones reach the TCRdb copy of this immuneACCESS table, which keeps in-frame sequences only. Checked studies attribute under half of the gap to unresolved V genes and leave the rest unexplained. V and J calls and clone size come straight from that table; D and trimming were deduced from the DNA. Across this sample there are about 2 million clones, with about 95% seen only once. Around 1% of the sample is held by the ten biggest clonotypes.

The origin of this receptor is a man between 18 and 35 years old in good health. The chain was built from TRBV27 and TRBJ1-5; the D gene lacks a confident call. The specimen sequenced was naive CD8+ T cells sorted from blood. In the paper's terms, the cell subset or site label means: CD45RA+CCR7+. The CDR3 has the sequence CASSLGLDNQPQHF. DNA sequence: TGTGCCAGCAGTTTAGGGTTGGACAATCAGCCCCAGCATTTT.